This T cell receptor beta chain was documented in a study of T-cell memory formation after mild COVID-19. Study details: TCR clusters mostly belonged to single donors.

Comment on this clonotype: Its antigen is as yet unknown.

V lost 2 bases and J 5 bases, leaving 22 bases between the germline ends. CDR3 length equals 16 residues. Germline CDR1 and CDR2: DFQATT and SNEGSKA (reference sequence). Notes on the study in general: Balance between CD4 and CD8 was seen in clones contracting day 15 to 85, and a CD4+ lean was seen in later expanders.

MiXCR, applied by TCRdb to the 5' RACE reads, yields one record per CDR3 protein. The table shows fewer than 250,000 distinct CDR3 sequences, with approximately 30% occurring only once. Sequences were obtained from PBMCs or a T cell subset sorted from them (not recorded which). This TCR came from an adult woman who had mild COVID-19 (a few samples of this study predate the infection). Cell type and time point are not known. This chain connects TRBV20-1 to TRBJ2-7, with D perhaps matching TRBD2 (5 bases). Here the CDR3 DNA reads TGCAGTGCTAGATGGGCGGCAGCCATCTCGGGGAACGAGCAGTACTTC. Translated, it gives CSARWAAAISGNEQYF.